This TCR beta chain was found in a study of T cells in Graves' hyperthyroidism and ophthalmopathy. Patients were excluded for uncontrolled infection, other autoimmune disease, pregnancy or lactation. Clinicians diagnosed patients from clinical symptoms, serum thyroxine and TRAb, thyroid ultrasound and orbital computed tomography. The V segment lost 1 base and the J segment 5 bases; nucleotides outside the gene matches: 10. This CDR3 is built from 16 residues. The germline V gene has CDR1 KGHSH and CDR2 LQKENI. Study-level findings and limits: Most thyroid clonotypes expanded above 0.001 were also detected in blood. Ophthalmopathy, which appeared later, was predicted by the model a median about 6 months before onset.

Turning to this clonotype: What it binds is unknown.

RNA transcripts were the template for amplifying TCR beta CDR3 regions. Primed by the HTBI set, a first-round RT-PCR was run on the TCR CDR3. Using its own MiXCR run on the multiplex PCR reads, TCRdb lists one record per CDR3 protein. Among more than 500,000 distinct CDR3 sequences listed, about 17% were seen once. The source material was blood. The clonotype comes from a woman aged 25 to 45 with Graves' hyperthyroidism. The chain joins TRBV18 to TRBJ2-5, with 7 bases fitting TRBD1. The CDR3 coding sequence is TGTGCCAGCTCACCACGACAGCTAACAGGGGAGGAGACCCAGTACTTC. It specifies CASSPRQLTGEETQYF.